The rows below give T cell receptor beta chains drawn from one sample of a study of PD-L1 blockade in urothelial cancer. The method was immunoSEQ multiplex PCR; TCRdb's version includes in-frame clones alone and lacks a portion of them. The sample includes about 120,000 clones, around 89% of them seen just once. Material: PBMCs, obtained around atezolizumab (anti-PD-L1) treatment. These TCRs come from a man aged 60-69 years with urothelial cancer. Both conserved end residues are part of each CDR3. Each record gives: J gene, V gene, D gene, clone size, CDR3 protein, CDR3 DNA. A D gene is named only where the DNA matches it firmly. Some rows mark clone size as missing; the rest say once, few, many or name a class of expanded clone.

TRBJ2-7 TRBV10-3 TRBD1 . CAISSGTGSYEQYF TGTGCCATCAGCTCCGGGACAGGTTCCTACGAGCAGTACTTC
TRBJ2-7 TRBV9 TRBD1 . CASSVEVGTVYEQYF TGTGCCAGCAGCGTAGAAGTTGGGACAGTCTACGAGCAGTACTTC
TRBJ1-5 TRBV7-2 . . CASSLTPIWTSGPQHF TGTGCCAGCAGCTTGACACCCATTTGGACATCCGGGCCCCAGCATTTT
TRBJ1-1 TRBV5-1 . . CASSLVRETEAFF TGCGCCAGCAGCTTGGTGCGAGAAACTGAAGCTTTCTTT
TRBJ1-1 TRBV5-1 . once CASSLGEGWTEAFF TGCGCCAGCAGCTTGGGGGAGGGTTGGACTGAAGCTTTCTTT
TRBJ1-4 TRBV5-1 . . CASSLTSTNEKLFF TGCGCCAGCAGCTTGACATCAACTAATGAAAAACTGTTTTTT
TRBJ2-7 TRBV2 . . CASQLYSTYEQYF TGTGCCAGCCAACTTTACAGTACCTACGAGCAGTACTTC
TRBJ1-6 TRBV19 TRBD1 . CASRRDRDSYNSPLHF TGTGCCAGTAGGAGGGACAGGGACTCCTATAATTCACCCCTCCACTTT
TRBJ1-2 TRBV19 TRBD1 . CASSPGTGAPNYGYTF TGTGCCAGTAGTCCCGGGACAGGGGCCCCTAACTATGGCTACACCTTC
TRBJ2-7 TRBV6-1 TRBD1 . CASSEGLGTGIYEQYF TGTGCCAGCAGTGAAGGGTTGGGGACAGGGATCTACGAGCAGTACTTC
TRBJ2-6 TRBV27 . once CASRYNSGANVLTF TGTGCCAGCAGGTATAACTCTGGGGCCAACGTCCTGACTTTC
TRBJ1-2 TRBV4-1 . . CASSQDNGLHYGYTF TGCGCCAGCAGCCAAGATAACGGACTCCACTATGGCTACACCTTC
TRBJ2-7 TRBV5-1 TRBD1 . CASSQGTGGGEQYF TGCGCCAGCAGCCAAGGGACAGGGGGCGGCGAGCAGTACTTC
TRBJ1-1 TRBV6-5 . . CASSYSAGNTEAFF TGTGCCAGCAGTTACTCGGCGGGGAACACTGAAGCTTTCTTT
TRBJ1-1 TRBV28 . . CASTPESWNTEAFF TGTGCCAGTACCCCCGAGAGTTGGAACACTGAAGCTTTCTTT
TRBJ2-3 TRBV5-1 TRBD2 . CASSSGLAGASTDTQYF TGCGCCAGCAGCTCAGGACTAGCGGGGGCTAGCACAGATACGCAGTATTTT
TRBJ1-1 TRBV10-1 . . CASSGQGNTEAFF TGCGCCAGCAGTGGGCAGGGAAACACTGAAGCTTTCTTT
TRBJ2-3 TRBV30 . . CAWSPIISSYTDTQYF TGTGCCTGGAGTCCCATTATTAGCAGTTACACAGATACGCAGTATTTT
TRBJ2-7 TRBV5-4 TRBD1 . CASSQTGGHEQYF TGTGCCAGCAGCCAGACAGGGGGCCACGAGCAGTACTTC
TRBJ1-1 TRBV5-1 TRBD1 . CASSPNLRGPDTEAFF TGCGCCAGCAGCCCGAATCTCAGGGGGCCGGACACTGAAGCTTTCTTT
TRBJ1-6 TRBV2 TRBD1 . CARAGTGGRQGDNSPLHF TGTGCCAGAGCGGGGACAGGGGGACGACAGGGGGATAATTCACCCCTCCACTTT
TRBJ2-1 TRBV9 TRBD1 . CASSGTGASSYNEQFF TGTGCCAGCAGCGGTACAGGGGCCAGCTCCTACAATGAGCAGTTCTTC
TRBJ2-5 TRBV12-5 . . CASGPWPSPSETQYF TGTGCTAGTGGTCCGTGGCCCTCACCATCGGAGACCCAGTACTTC
TRBJ2-5 TRBV5-1 TRBD2 . CASSVSGSGETQYF TGCGCCAGCAGCGTTAGCGGGAGCGGCGAGACCCAGTACTTC
TRBJ2-3 TRBV5-1 TRBD1 . CASSLSGTGVGTDTQYF TGCGCCAGCAGCTTGTCCGGGACAGGGGTTGGTACAGATACGCAGTATTTT
TRBJ2-3 TRBV5-1 TRBD1 once CASSLGTGGGTDTQYF TGCGCCAGCAGCTTGGGTACAGGGGGCGGCACAGATACGCAGTATTTT
TRBJ2-5 TRBV7-6 TRBD1 once CASSLRTGGAETQYF TGTGCCAGCAGCTTAAGGACAGGGGGCGCGGAGACCCAGTACTTC
TRBJ1-2 TRBV2 TRBD1 . CASSRDRGVYGYTF TGTGCCAGCAGTAGAGACAGGGGGGTCTATGGCTACACCTTC
TRBJ2-1 TRBV7-3 TRBD2 . CASSSMGGEGNEQFF TGTGCCAGCAGCTCGATGGGGGGGGAGGGAAATGAGCAGTTCTTC
TRBJ2-3 TRBV11-1 TRBD1 . CASSLTGADTQYF TGTGCCAGCAGCTTAACAGGGGCAGATACGCAGTATTTT
TRBJ2-1 TRBV4-1 TRBD2 once CASSHTGLAGVDEQFF TGCGCCAGCAGCCATACGGGACTAGCGGGGGTCGATGAGCAGTTCTTC
TRBJ2-7 TRBV29-1 . . CSVSGSYEQYF TGCAGCGTTTCAGGATCCTACGAGCAGTACTTC
TRBJ2-7 TRBV5-1 TRBD1 . CASSPQGGYSYEQYF TGCGCCAGCAGCCCACAGGGGGGCTACTCCTACGAGCAGTACTTC
TRBJ2-3 TRBV19 . . CASSKLQGQGTDTQYF TGTGCCAGTAGTAAATTACAGGGTCAGGGCACAGATACGCAGTATTTT
TRBJ2-3 TRBV28 . once CASSPPPGRVGTDTQYF TGTGCCAGCAGTCCACCTCCTGGGCGGGTGGGCACAGATACGCAGTATTTT
TRBJ2-5 TRBV5-4 . . CASSSSGVQETQYF TGTGCCAGCAGCTCCTCGGGAGTCCAAGAGACCCAGTACTTC
TRBJ1-5 TRBV7-2 TRBD1 . CASSSAGGNQPQHF TGTGCCAGCAGCTCCGCAGGGGGGAATCAGCCCCAGCATTTT
TRBJ2-6 TRBV4-2 TRBD1 . CASRLQGAEGANVLTF TGTGCCAGCAGACTACAGGGGGCGGAGGGGGCCAACGTCCTGACTTTC
TRBJ2-1 TRBV7-6 . . CASSYRDYNEQFF TGTGCCAGCAGCTACCGGGACTACAATGAGCAGTTCTTC
TRBJ2-7 TRBV7-6 . . CASSLQAGTYEQYF TGTGCCAGCAGCTTACAGGCAGGAACCTACGAGCAGTACTTC
TRBJ2-2 TRBV18 . . CASSPLPPQRVPNNAGELFF TGTGCCAGCTCACCCTTACCTCCCCAGAGGGTACCGAACAACGCCGGGGAGCTGTTTTTT
TRBJ2-5 TRBV19 . . CGQWQETQYF TGCGGACAGTGGCAAGAGACCCAGTACTTC
TRBJ2-7 TRBV6-5 TRBD1 . CASSYTRDSSYEQYF TGTGCCAGCAGTTACACCAGGGACAGCTCCTACGAGCAGTACTTC
TRBJ2-2 TRBV4-2 . . CASSQVGRGLSTGELFF TGTGCCAGCAGCCAAGTTGGGCGGGGCCTAAGCACCGGGGAGCTGTTTTTT
TRBJ1-2 TRBV6-1 TRBD1 . CASSETTLSGTGWLGYGYTF TGTGCCAGCAGTGAAACCACCCTTTCCGGGACAGGTTGGTTGGGCTATGGCTACACCTTC
TRBJ2-5 TRBV19 TRBD1 . CASRGQGRETQYF TGTGCCAGTAGGGGACAGGGGCGGGAGACCCAGTACTTC
TRBJ2-7 TRBV30 TRBD1 . CAWRGQGDEQYF TGTGCCTGGCGGGGACAGGGAGACGAGCAGTACTTC
TRBJ2-4 TRBV11-1 . . CASSAVLAKNIQYF TGTGCCAGCAGCGCGGTACTAGCCAAAAACATTCAGTACTTC
TRBJ1-2 TRBV12-5 TRBD1 . CASGLGSGTAYYGYTF TGTGCTAGTGGTTTGGGATCTGGGACAGCCTACTATGGCTACACCTTC